This TCR beta chain was obtained from a study of blood T cell repertoires in COVID-19. Enrolled through a virtual design, the participants were between roughly 18 and 90 years of age and came from approximately 25 US areas. Clinical histories supplied by participants themselves formed the basis of cohort assignment. With 2 bases clipped from V and 2 bases from J, the junction kept 5 bases outside the gene matches. Per the germline V gene, CDR1 is SGDLS and CDR2 is YYNGEE. This CDR3 spans 17 amino acids. Assay: immunoSEQ multiplex PCR; the TCRdb copy retains only in-frame clones and omits some. Of 200,000 or so clones listed, 80% to 90% are singletons.

The material sequenced was PBMCs or T cells enriched from blood (not recorded which). This chain uses TRBV9 with TRBJ2-1, with 12 positions matching TRBD2. The sequence was obtained from a woman aged 40 to 50 with acute COVID-19. CDR3 in amino acids: CASSVGTSGPPYNEQFF. The DNA of the CDR3 is TGTGCCAGCAGCGTCGGGACTAGCGGGCCCCCCTACAATGAGCAGTTCTTC.